This passage covers 11 T cell receptor beta chains from one sample sequenced in a study of PD-L1 blockade in urothelial cancer. Clones were read by immunoSEQ multiplex PCR, and TCRdb kept only the in-frame ones, dropping some. The sample shows 15,000 to 20,000 clones, approximately 90% of them seen only once. Time point of the sample: pretreatment peripheral blood. The source was PBMCs, collected around atezolizumab (anti-PD-L1) treatment. All receptors derive from an older man with urothelial cancer.

The chain joins TRBV19 to TRBJ2-3; TRBD1 agrees at 7 bases. Germline V lookup: CDR1 LNHDA, CDR2 SQIVND (reference sequence). V gave up 6 bases and J gave up 2 bases; unmatched junction bases: 8. This CDR3 region has 15 residues. CDR3 sequence (DNA): TGTGCCAGTAGACCTGGACAGGCTGACACAGATACGCAGTATTTT. Its translation is CASRPGQADTDTQYF.

The chain combines TRBV19 with TRBJ2-7; TRBD1 matches 7 bases. Germline loops: CDR1 LNHDA, CDR2 SQIVND (reference sequence). Germline trimming cut 4 bases from V and 3 bases from J; bases unmatched to any gene: 15. CDR3 length: 17 amino acids. The CDR3 region is CASSTSFLTGLIYEQYF. As DNA, the CDR3 is TGTGCCAGTAGTACGTCCTTCCTGACAGGGTTGATCTACGAGCAGTACTTC. The variable domain in full, with the rest retrieved from reference TRBV19 and TRBJ2-7, is DGGITQSPKYLFRKEGQNVTLSCEQNLNHDAMYWYRQDPGQGLRLIYYSQIVNDFQKGDIAEGYSVSREKKESFPLTVTSAQKNPTAFYLCASSTSFLTGLIYEQYFGPGTRLTVT.

This rearrangement joins TRBV18 to TRBJ1-2; 8 bases agree with TRBD1. CDR1 is KGHSH, CDR2 LQKENI, per germline. The V segment lost 1 base and the J segment 2 bases; nucleotides outside the gene matches: 9. This CDR3 is 17 amino acids long. CDR3 DNA sequence: TGTGCCAGCTCACCACGACAGGGGTTGTGGAGAAACTATGGCTACACCTTC. It is translated as CASSPRQGLWRNYGYTF.

CDR3 coding DNA: TGTGCCTGGACTCAACAGGGGGCCCGAGAGACCCAGTACTTC. It translates to CAWTQQGARETQYF. The V gene is TRBV30, the J gene TRBJ2-5; 9 bases fit TRBD1. Germline CDR1 is GTSNPN and CDR2 is SVGIG (reference sequence). The length of the CDR3 is 14 residues. The trim removed 4 bases at V and 4 bases at J, leaving 7 bases unmatched.

The chain uses TRBV11-2 and TRBJ2-3, with 10 bases identical to TRBD2. V dropped 5 bases and J dropped 5; count of bases not matched to a gene: 7. CDR3 length equals 15 residues. Germline loops: CDR1 SGHAT, CDR2 FQNNGV. CDR3 bases: TGTGCCAGCAGCCCAGCGGGGGGGCCTGGAGATACGCAGTATTTT. Protein sequence: CASSPAGGPGDTQYF.

This chain connects TRBV5-1 to TRBJ1-5; 8 nucleotides line up with TRBD1. This CDR3 contains 17 residues. CDR1 SGHRS and CDR2 YFSETQ come from the germline V gene. With V trimmed by 1 base and J by 4 bases, 10 bases remained unmatched. The CDR3 region has the DNA TGCGCCAGCAGCTTGCACCTCCGGGACAGGACAAATCAGCCCCAGCATTTT. Its translation is CASSLHLRDRTNQPQHF.

The chain joins TRBV5-4 to TRBJ2-5; 9 bases fit TRBD2. Trimming took 4 bases from V and 4 from J; bases not matched to a gene: 8. Germline values: CDR1 SGHNT, CDR2 YYREEE (reference sequence). There are 15 residues in the CDR3. The CDR3 bases are TGTGCCAGCAGCACCTCTAGCGGGGCCGGAGAGACCCAGTACTTC. Its protein is CASSTSSGAGETQYF.

V and J are TRBV4-2 and TRBJ1-5, with 7 nucleotides matching TRBD1. From germline, CDR1 is LGHNA and CDR2 YNFKEQ. The CDR3 totals 17 residues. V lost 0 bases and J lost 2; bases outside the gene matches: 7. CDR3 in DNA: TGTGCCAGCAGCCAAGAAGGTAGCGGACAGGGCAATCAGCCCCAGCATTTT. Amino acid sequence: CASSQEGSGQGNQPQHF.

The genes are TRBV15 and TRBJ2-3; possible D gene TRBD2, 5 bases. Germline-derived CDR1 and CDR2 are LNHNV and YYDKDF (reference sequence). V shed 6 bases and J shed 0 bases, with 19 bases lying between them. CDR3 length equals 17 residues. The CDR3 DNA reads as TGTGCCACCAGTAAAGCTACTGGCGGGCCTAGCACAGATACGCAGTATTTT. Its translation is CATSKATGGPSTDTQYF. Complete variable domain (other parts from reference TRBV15 and TRBJ2-3): DAMVIQNPRYQVTQFGKPVTLSCSQTLNHNVMYWYQQKSSQAPKLLFHYYDKDFNNEADTPDNFQSRRPNTSFCFLDIRSPGLGDTAMYLCATSKATGGPSTDTQYFGPGTRLTVL.

The CDR3 reads CASSLAGSGGERRDTQYF. The CDR3 DNA follows: TGCGCCAGCAGCTTGGCCGGTAGCGGGGGGGAACGTAGAGATACGCAGTATTTT. This chain uses TRBV5-1 with TRBJ2-3, with 11 bases aligning to TRBD2. CDR3 size: 18 residues. V dropped 0 bases and J dropped 5; count of bases not matched to a gene: 11. Germline V gene data show CDR1 as SGHRS and CDR2 as YFSETQ.

This clone was picked up one time. The chain combines TRBV11-2 with TRBJ2-7, with D perhaps matching TRBD2 (5 bases). The germline V gene encodes CDR1 SGHAT and CDR2 FQNNGV. V lost 7 bases and J lost 7, with 14 bases in between. This CDR3 is built from 12 residues. CDR3 DNA: TGTGCCAGCACCGAAACTAGACTAGAGCAGTACTTC. It translates to CASTETRLEQYF.